The rows below give T cell receptor beta chains drawn from one sample of a study of cytomegalovirus exposure and HLA in healthy donors. Sequencing was performed with immunoSEQ multiplex PCR; in TCRdb, only in-frame clones are kept and a portion is missing. The sample includes about 300,000 clones, approximately 88% of them seen just once. Material for sequencing was PBMCs. These receptors all come from a young woman in good health and CMV-seronegative. Both conserved end residues are part of each CDR3. The D gene is left open where the match is weak. Expanded clones get a size class; other rows say once, few or many, or leave the size out.

V gene	CDR3 length	J gene	clone size	D gene	CDR3 DNA	CDR3 protein
TRBV28	18	TRBJ2-3	-	-	TGTGCCAGCAGTTTGCCCCGGAGAGCGTCCACTAGCACAGATACGCAGTATTTT	CASSLPRRASTSTDTQYF
TRBV2	12	TRBJ1-1	-	-	TGTGCCAGCAGCGCTGGGACACGGGGAGCTTTCTTT	CASSAGTRGAFF
TRBV7-3	14	TRBJ2-1	-	TRBD2	TGTGCCAGCAGCTTAGCGGGAGGGGTCAATGAGCAGTTCTTC	CASSLAGGVNEQFF
TRBV2	14	TRBJ2-7	once	-	TGTGCCAGCCACCGGGACACCCCTTCGTACGAGCAGTACTTC	CASHRDTPSYEQYF
TRBV5-1	14	TRBJ2-5	-	TRBD1	TGCGCCAGCAGCTTGGGGGACAGTGCGAAGACCCAGTACTTC	CASSLGDSAKTQYF
TRBV19	15	TRBJ2-3	-	-	TGTGCCAGTAGTATCCAGGGGTGGTCCCGGGATACGCAGTATTTT	CASSIQGWSRDTQYF
TRBV6-5	15	TRBJ1-3	-	TRBD1	TGTGCCAGCAGTTACGATGACAGGGCGGGAAACACCATATATTTT	CASSYDDRAGNTIYF
TRBV29-1	16	TRBJ2-1	-	-	TGCAGCGTTGAAGTTTACACGGGGATGAACTACAATGAGCAGTTCTTC	CSVEVYTGMNYNEQFF
TRBV5-1	15	TRBJ2-1	-	TRBD1	TGCGCCAGCAGCTTGGATTCGCAGGGGGAAGTAGAGCAGTTCTTC	CASSLDSQGEVEQFF
TRBV18	14	TRBJ1-2	-	-	TGTGCCAGCTCACCACCAAGCCTGAACTATGGCTACACCTTC	CASSPPSLNYGYTF
TRBV9	14	TRBJ1-1	-	TRBD1	TGTGCCAGCAGCGTCGGACAGGGAAACACTGAAGCTTTCTTT	CASSVGQGNTEAFF
TRBV5-4	17	TRBJ1-6	-	TRBD1	TGTGCCAGCAACCGCGCAGCAACAGGGGGTAATCATTCACCCCTCCACTTT	CASNRAATGGNHSPLHF
TRBV27	11	TRBJ1-2	-	TRBD1	TGTGCCAGCAGTTCAGGGGGTGGCTACACCTTC	CASSSGGGYTF
TRBV10-3	16	TRBJ2-3	-	TRBD2	TGTGCCATCAGCGGGACTAGCGGGATGTACACAGATACGCAGTATTTT	CAISGTSGMYTDTQYF
TRBV11-2	15	TRBJ2-1	-	TRBD2	TGTGCCAGCAGCCCCGGGGGGGGTGTAGTCAATGAGCAGTTCTTC	CASSPGGGVVNEQFF
TRBV7-9	17	TRBJ1-1	-	TRBD1	TGTGCCAGCAGCTTAGGGACAGGGGGCGCCCAGAGTTCTGAAGCTTTCTTT	CASSLGTGGAQSSEAFF
TRBV6-5	14	TRBJ1-3	-	-	TGTGCCAGCAGCCAGGGCTTCTCCGGAAACACCATATATTTT	CASSQGFSGNTIYF
TRBV29-1	11	TRBJ1-2	few	-	TGCAGCGTGGACAGCCGGTATGGCTACACCTTC	CSVDSRYGYTF
TRBV28	14	TRBJ1-4	-	-	TGTGCCAGCAGTTTATGGGGGGGGGAAGGAAAACTGTTTTTT	CASSLWGGEGKLFF
TRBV18	16	TRBJ1-5	-	-	TGTGCCAGCTCACCGGAGACAGTGTATAGCAATCAGCCCCAGCATTTT	CASSPETVYSNQPQHF
TRBV28	16	TRBJ2-3	-	-	TGTGCCACCTTACTACCCGGGACTTCTAGCACAGATACGCAGTATTTT	CATLLPGTSSTDTQYF
TRBV28	16	TRBJ2-3	-	TRBD2	TGTGCCAGCAACGGGGGGGGAGGGCCCGATGGAGATACGCAGTATTTT	CASNGGGGPDGDTQYF
TRBV5-6	14	TRBJ2-7	-	-	TGTGCCAGCAGCTGGGAGGGGGAATCCTACGAGCAGTACTTC	CASSWEGESYEQYF
TRBV15	20	TRBJ2-1	-	TRBD2	TGTGCCACCAGCAGAGGCATACCGAGCGGGAGGGAAAGCTCCTACAATGAGCAGTTCTTC	CATSRGIPSGRESSYNEQFF
TRBV11-2	16	TRBJ2-7	-	TRBD2	TGTGCCAGCAGTTGGGAGGCGGGACTAGTAAACTACGAGCAGTACTTC	CASSWEAGLVNYEQYF
TRBV4-3	17	TRBJ2-7	few	TRBD1	TGCGCCAGCAGCCAAGGTCACGGACAGGGGCTAAATTACGAGCAGTACTTC	CASSQGHGQGLNYEQYF
TRBV28	14	TRBJ1-1	-	-	TGTGCCAGCAGTTCCATCGGACAGAACACTGAAGCTTTCTTT	CASSSIGQNTEAFF
TRBV27	13	TRBJ2-1	once	-	TGTGCCAGCAGGAATCTAGAGGGCGGTGAGCAGTTCTTC	CASRNLEGGEQFF
TRBV27	15	TRBJ2-5	-	TRBD2	TGTGCCAGCAGTCTTCTGGCTAGCGGCCAAGAGACCCAGTACTTC	CASSLLASGQETQYF
TRBV27	16	TRBJ2-1	-	TRBD2	TGTGCCAGCAGTCCCCGACTAGCGGGAGTCTACAATGAGCAGTTCTTC	CASSPRLAGVYNEQFF
TRBV12-5	16	TRBJ1-1	-	TRBD1	TGTGCTAGTGGCCCGGGACAGGGGATCATGAACACTGAAGCTTTCTTT	CASGPGQGIMNTEAFF
TRBV5-6	13	TRBJ2-2	-	-	TGTGCCAGCAGCCCTAGCCCGGGTTCGGGGCTGTTTTTT	CASSPSPGSGLFF
TRBV9	16	TRBJ2-5	once	TRBD2	TGTGCCAGCAGCGTAGCGAGCGGGAGGGGGGAGGAGACCCAGTACTTC	CASSVASGRGEETQYF
TRBV5-1	14	TRBJ2-1	-	TRBD2	TGCGCCAGCCGGACTAGCGGGAGAAACAATGAGCAGTTCTTC	CASRTSGRNNEQFF
TRBV27	14	TRBJ2-1	many	-	TGTGCCAGCACGAACGGAGGGCACAACAATGAGCAGTTCTTC	CASTNGGHNNEQFF
TRBV28	16	TRBJ2-7	-	-	TGTGCCAGCAGTTTCATCCGGACAGGATTGGGGGGCGAGCAGTACTTC	CASSFIRTGLGGEQYF
TRBV29-1	11	TRBJ2-5	-	-	TGCAGCGTTCGGGGGACCGAGACCCAGTACTTC	CSVRGTETQYF
TRBV5-5	15	TRBJ2-7	-	TRBD1	TGTGCCAGCAGCTTGTGGGACAGGGGGCGCGGAGAGCAGTACTTC	CASSLWDRGRGEQYF
TRBV19	13	TRBJ2-7	-	-	TGTGCCAGTAGTAAGCGCCCCGGTTCCGAGCAGTACTTC	CASSKRPGSEQYF
TRBV29-1	15	TRBJ2-7	-	TRBD2	TGCAGCGTCCTAACCCGACTAGCGGGAGGATCAGAGCAGTACTTC	CSVLTRLAGGSEQYF
TRBV10-1	15	TRBJ1-1	-	-	TGCGCCAGCAGTGATTTCGGACAGATTAACACTGAAGCTTTCTTT	CASSDFGQINTEAFF